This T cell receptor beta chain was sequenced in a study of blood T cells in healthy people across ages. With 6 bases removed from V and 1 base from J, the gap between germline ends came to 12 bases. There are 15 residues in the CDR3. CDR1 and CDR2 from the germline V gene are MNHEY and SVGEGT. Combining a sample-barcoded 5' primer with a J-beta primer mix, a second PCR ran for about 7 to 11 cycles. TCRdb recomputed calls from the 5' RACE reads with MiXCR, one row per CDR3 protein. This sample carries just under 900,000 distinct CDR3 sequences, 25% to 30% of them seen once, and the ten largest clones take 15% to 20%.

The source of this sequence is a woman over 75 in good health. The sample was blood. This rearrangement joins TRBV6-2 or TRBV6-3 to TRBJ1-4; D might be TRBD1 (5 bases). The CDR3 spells CASRSWGRTNEKLFF. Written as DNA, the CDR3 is TGTGCCAGCAGGTCTTGGGGCAGAACTAATGAAAAACTGTTTTTT.